These 5 T cell receptor beta chains were all obtained from the same sample, sequenced in a study of OX40 agonist ivuxolimab in advanced cancers. Sequenced by immunoSEQ multiplex PCR; TCRdb stores in-frame clones only, minus some. The sample holds 30,000 to 40,000 clones, roughly 87% seen once. The sample consisted of CD4+ or CD8+ T cells sorted from blood, taken in a trial of the OX40 agonist ivuxolimab. These receptors originate from an adult with an advanced solid tumor such as melanoma, head and neck, liver or kidney cancer.

The chain carries TRBV11-1 and TRBJ1-3; D uncertain. CDR1 and CDR2 (germline): SGHAT, FQDESV (reference sequence). The CDR3 consists of 14 residues. V gave up 4 bases and J gave up 0 bases, with 7 bases separating them. The CDR3 sequence is CASSSDNSGNTIYF. CDR3 sequence (DNA): TGTGCCAGCAGCTCCGACAACTCTGGAAACACCATATATTTT.

The J gene is TRBJ2-7, the V gene TRBV25-1; 10 positions match TRBD2. The CDR3 has 16 amino acids. Trimming removed 3 bases from V and 5 bases from J; junction bases left unmatched: 10. Germline-derived CDR1 and CDR2 are MGHDK and SYGVNS. In DNA, the CDR3 is TGTGCCAGCAGTGAGGATGGCCTAGCGGGAGTGGACGAGCAGTACTTC. Residues: CASSEDGLAGVDEQYF.

V gene TRBV6-5 combines with J gene TRBJ1-2, with a possible D match to TRBD1 (6 bases). CDR3 length: 13 amino acids. Germline V gene data show CDR1 as MNHEY and CDR2 as SVGAGI. V lost 6 bases and J 8 bases, leaving 16 bases between the germline ends. CDR3 sequence: CASRTLRQGGYTF. The DNA of the CDR3 is TGTGCCAGCAGGACCCTGCGCCAGGGGGGCTACACCTTC.

This chain connects TRBV19 to TRBJ2-1; 13 bases agree with TRBD2. The ends lost 6 bases at V and 12 bases at J; junction bases unmatched: 8. The V gene's germline CDR1 is LNHDA and CDR2 SQIVND (reference sequence). The CDR3 is 14 residues long. This CDR3 is CASRAGTSGNRQFF. The DNA of the CDR3 is TGTGCCAGTAGAGCCGGGACTAGCGGGAACAGGCAGTTCTTC.

The rearrangement joins TRBV7-9 to TRBJ1-4, with 8 positions matching TRBD1. Germline-derived CDR1 and CDR2 are SEHNR and FQNEAQ (reference sequence). The CDR3 consists of 14 residues. V was clipped by 4 bases and J by 8 bases; unmatched bases: 6. CDR3 bases: TGTGCCAGCAGCTCTGGACAGGGAGGCGAAAAACTGTTTTTT. Protein product: CASSSGQGGEKLFF.